The 21 T cell receptor beta chains presented below share a single source sample, sequenced in a study of CD8 T cells in ankylosing spondylitis. MiXCR, applied by TCRdb to the 5' RACE reads, yields one record per CDR3 protein. The repertoire holds about 340,000 distinct CDR3 sequences, with approximately 22% as singletons. The sequencing sample was made of blood, either unsorted or a sorted T cell fraction (not recorded which). Every receptor here comes from a male donor with ankylosing spondylitis or in good health (not recorded which).

In its sample, this clonotype was seen a few times. This sequence joins TRBV4-2 and TRBJ2-7; 8 nucleotides agree with TRBD2. There are 16 residues in the CDR3. Trimming at V came to 3 bases and at J to 6 bases, leaving 13 bases not matched to a gene. The V gene's germline CDR1 is LGHNA and CDR2 YNFKEQ. This CDR3 is CASSQAVGGGSIEQYF. Here the CDR3 DNA reads TGTGCCAGCAGCCAGGCGGTCGGGGGGGGTTCCATCGAGCAGTACTTC.

The chain combines TRBV12-3 or TRBV12-4 with TRBJ1-2, with 7 bases aligning to TRBD1. Trimming took 1 base from V and 2 from J; bases not matched to a gene: 4. The CDR3 loop spans 15 amino acids. The CDR3 nucleotides read TGTGCCAGCAGTTTAGAGGGACAGAACAACTATGGCTACACCTTC. As protein: CASSLEGQNNYGYTF.

The J gene is TRBJ2-3, the V gene TRBV5-6, with 12 bases lining up with TRBD2. V was pared by 0 bases and J by 1 base, with 3 bases of the junction left unmatched. The CDR3 covers 17 residues. From germline, CDR1 is SGHDT and CDR2 YYEEEE. The CDR3 nucleotides read TGTGCCAGCAGCTTGGCGGCTAGCGGGGGGGGCACAGATACGCAGTATTTT. This codes for CASSLAASGGGTDTQYF.

The chain has TRBV4-1 and TRBJ2-1; no clear D gene. The CDR3 totals 12 residues. Trimming pared 4 bases from V and 5 bases from J, leaving 6 bases between. Germline-derived CDR1 and CDR2 are MGHRA and YSYEKL. The CDR3 DNA is TGCGCCAGCAGCCTCCGAAACAATGAGCAGTTCTTC. This codes for CASSLRNNEQFF.

V is TRBV28 and J is TRBJ2-3; no clear D gene. The V gene lost 6 bases and the J gene lost 2 bases, with 12 bases spanning the gap. The germline V gene encodes CDR1 MDHEN and CDR2 SYDVKM. CDR3 size: 14 residues. The CDR3 spells CASSPSFPTDTQYF. The CDR3 DNA sequence: TGTGCCAGCAGCCCCTCGTTCCCCACAGATACGCAGTATTTT.

The gene calls are TRBV20-1 and TRBJ2-1, with 7 nucleotides matching TRBD2. The CDR3 is made up of 16 amino acids. Germline values: CDR1 DFQATT, CDR2 SNEGSKA (reference sequence). The ends lost 0 bases at V and 3 bases at J; junction bases unmatched: 8. Here the CDR3 DNA reads TGCAGTGCTAGAGACCGCGCTAGCGGCGACTACAATGAGCAGTTCTTC. This encodes CSARDRASGDYNEQFF.

The chain joins TRBV12-3 or TRBV12-4 to TRBJ1-6; tentatively, D is TRBD1 (5 bases). V dropped 4 bases and J dropped 6 bases, with 7 bases sitting between them. This CDR3 contains 13 residues. CDR3 sequence: CASSYGGNSPLHF. The DNA of the CDR3 is TGTGCCAGCAGTTACGGGGGTAATTCACCCCTCCACTTT.

The chain couples TRBV11-2 to TRBJ2-2, with D perhaps TRBD2 (6 bases). The V end was cut by 3 bases, the J end by 5 bases, with 19 bases between. The CDR3 is made up of 17 amino acids. Germline-derived CDR1 and CDR2 are SGHAT and FQNNGV. The CDR3: CASSFRGVGLRTGELFF. The CDR3 DNA reads TGTGCCAGCAGCTTCCGCGGGGTAGGACTTCGTACCGGGGAGCTGTTTTTT.

The chain employs TRBV7-9 and TRBJ2-5; unclear D gene. Germline V gene lookup returns CDR1 SEHNR and CDR2 FQNEAQ (reference sequence). This CDR3 has 15 amino acids. V gave up 3 bases and J gave up 7 bases, with 18 bases separating them. CDR3 in DNA: TGTGCCAGCAGCTTGGTATCGGTTCAGGACGGGACCCAGTACTTC. This sequence encodes CASSLVSVQDGTQYF.

This clonotype came up a few times. The chain links TRBV7-3 to TRBJ1-2; no firm D call. Trimming stripped 3 bases from V and 7 bases from J, with 6 bases between. From germline, CDR1 is SGHTA and CDR2 FQGTGA. The CDR3 consists of 11 residues. CDR3 coding DNA: TGTGCCAGCAGCTTGGGGTGTGGCTACACCTTC. Translated: CASSLGCGYTF.

The chain is built from TRBV4-1 and TRBJ2-7; D is perhaps TRBD1 or TRBD2 (5 bases each). In germline, CDR1 is MGHRA, CDR2 YSYEKL. The V and J ends lost 2 bases and 2 bases respectively, with 10 bases between them. The CDR3 runs 14 residues. The CDR3 bases are TGCGCCAGCAGCCAAAACCAGGGACCCTACGAGCAGTACTTC. It translates to CASSQNQGPYEQYF.

This clonotype showed up just a few times. This chain links TRBV14 with TRBJ2-1, with D hard to call. Per the germline V gene, CDR1 is SGHDN and CDR2 is FVKESK. The CDR3 is 14 residues long. Trimming left V 0 bases short and J 8 bases short, with 11 bases between. The CDR3 region has the DNA TGTGCCAGCAGCCAAGATCTCAGGCCTTATGAGCAGTTCTTC. This gives the protein CASSQDLRPYEQFF.

This chain links TRBV7-6 with TRBJ2-7; 7 positions agree with TRBD2. V dropped 4 bases and J dropped 6; count of bases not matched to a gene: 6. Germline CDR1 is SGHVS and CDR2 is FNYEAQ. The CDR3 consists of 13 residues. This chain's CDR3 is CASSWGGDTEQYF. CDR3 nucleotides: TGTGCCAGCAGCTGGGGAGGGGATACCGAGCAGTACTTC.

This clonotype was counted between two and nine times. The CDR3 loop is CASSPLGDQETQYF. The CDR3 DNA reads as TGTGCCAGCAGCCCATTGGGGGACCAAGAGACCCAGTACTTC. The rearrangement links TRBV4-2 to TRBJ2-5, with D perhaps TRBD1 or TRBD2 (5 bases each). The V end was cut by 4 bases, the J end by 0 bases, with 9 bases between. The CDR3 spans 14 residues. CDR1 is LGHNA, CDR2 YNFKEQ, per germline.

This clonotype was recorded a few times. The chain recombines TRBV7-3 with TRBJ2-2, with D possibly TRBD2 on 6 matching bases. The CDR3 totals 18 residues. Germline CDR1 is SGHTA and CDR2 is FQGTGA. Trimming cost V 5 bases and J 0 bases, with 19 bases left between them. The CDR3 loop is CASSPAPPTSPNTGELFF. CDR3 sequence (DNA): TGTGCCAGCAGCCCCGCACCCCCAACTAGCCCGAACACCGGGGAGCTGTTTTTT.

The V call is TRBV5-1, the J call TRBJ2-5; unclear D gene. The germline V gene encodes CDR1 SGHRS and CDR2 YFSETQ. With 0 bases removed from V and 5 bases from J, the gap between germline ends came to 14 bases. This CDR3 contains 15 residues. The chain's CDR3 is CASSLDGTVGETQYF. DNA of the CDR3: TGCGCCAGCAGCTTGGATGGCACGGTGGGGGAGACCCAGTACTTC.

The chain links TRBV6-1 to TRBJ2-7; the D gene is possibly TRBD1 (5 bases). Germline loops: CDR1 MNHNS, CDR2 SASEGT. V lost 1 base to trimming and J lost 2 bases, with 6 bases between them. This CDR3 spans 13 amino acids. The CDR3 region has the DNA TGTGCCAGCAGTGAAGGCAGGGCCTACGAGCAGTACTTC. Translated, it gives CASSEGRAYEQYF.

This clonotype was observed many times. The chain recombines TRBV20-1 with TRBJ2-3, with 7 bases lining up with TRBD2. With V trimmed by 3 bases and J by 0 bases, 6 bases remained unmatched. The CDR3 runs to 15 residues. CDR1 DFQATT and CDR2 SNEGSKA come from the germline V gene (reference sequence). Written as DNA, the CDR3 is TGCAGTGCTAGGGATGAGGGACTAAGCACAGATACGCAGTATTTT. Its protein product is CSARDEGLSTDTQYF.

This clonotype was counted a single time. The chain carries TRBV4-1 and TRBJ2-7; 10 positions agree with TRBD1. The J segment lost 5 bases and the V segment lost 1 base, leaving 5 bases of the junction unmatched. There are 15 residues in the CDR3. Germline loops: CDR1 MGHRA, CDR2 YSYEKL. Here the CDR3 reads CASSQGWTGGDEQYF. CDR3 nucleotides: TGCGCCAGCAGCCAAGGCTGGACAGGGGGAGACGAGCAGTACTTC.

The CDR3: CASSDDPAYEQYF. CDR3 DNA: TGTGCCAGCAGTGACGACCCTGCCTACGAGCAGTACTTC. V usage is TRBV2 and J usage is TRBJ2-7, with D unresolved. From germline, CDR1 is SNHLY and CDR2 FYNNEI. The CDR3 length is 13 residues. V shed 3 bases and J shed 2 bases, with 8 bases lying between them.

V and J are TRBV12-3 or TRBV12-4 and TRBJ2-7, with a tentative D call TRBD1 (5 bases). V was cut by 6 bases and J by 5 bases, with 17 bases left in between. CDR3 length equals 14 residues. DNA for the CDR3: TGTGCCAGCAGCCCCTTCGGCCCCAGGGACGAGCAGTACTTC. Its translation is CASSPFGPRDEQYF.